This entry lists 28 T cell receptor beta chains sequenced from one sample in a study of T cell responses to AZD1222 COVID-19 vaccine. The table came from immunoSEQ multiplex PCR; TCRdb's copy has only in-frame clones and leaves some out. Among around 130,000 clones listed, roughly nine tenths were seen once. The source was peripheral blood, collected on day 0 of AZD1222 vaccination. These receptor sequences come from an adult in good health.

The V call is TRBV12-1, the J call TRBJ2-7; TRBD1 is the table's D call and was not checked against the DNA. TRBV12-1 is termed a pseudogene. The CDR3 extends over 14 amino acids. The CDR3 DNA is TGTGCCAGCAGCTTTGGCAGGGCTTTGGACGAGCAGTACTTC. Protein sequence: CASSFGRALDEQYF.

The chain employs TRBV7-5 and TRBJ1-3; the D call TRBD1 from the table was never checked on the DNA. TRBV7-5 is recorded as a pseudogene. This CDR3 has 15 residues. Written as DNA, the CDR3 is TGTGTCAGAAGCCCTAGGACCCAGGGGGGAAACACCATATATTTT. It translates to CVRSPRTQGGNTIYF.

This chain links TRBV7-5 with TRBJ2-5; TRBD2 is the table's D call, not checked against the DNA. TRBV7-5 is an annotated pseudogene. The CDR3 is made up of 12 amino acids. CDR3 bases: TGTGTCAGAAGCCTACGGGAAGAGACCCAGTACTTC. It yields the protein CVRSLREETQYF.

The rearrangement joins TRBV5-1 to TRBJ2-7; possible D gene TRBD1, 5 bases. From germline, CDR1 is SGHRS and CDR2 YFSETQ. Between the trimmed V and J ends, which lost 5 bases and 0 bases, there was a span of 18 bases. This CDR3 contains 16 residues. The CDR3 DNA sequence: TGCGCCAGCAGTGTACAGGCCTCTTTGAGCTCCTACGAGCAGTACTTC. Residues: CASSVQASLSSYEQYF.

The rearrangement joins TRBV29-1 to TRBJ1-4, with D possibly TRBD1 on 6 matching bases. Trimming cost V 4 bases and J 1 base, with 10 bases left between them. The V gene's germline CDR1 is SQVTM and CDR2 ANQGSEA. CDR3 length: 14 residues. The CDR3 here is CSVGEGGTNEKLFF. DNA for the CDR3: TGCAGCGTTGGAGAGGGGGGAACTAATGAAAAACTGTTTTTT.

This sequence joins TRBV2 and TRBJ2-7; D uncertain. The CDR3 has 12 residues. Per germline, CDR1 SNHLY and CDR2 FYNNEI. The V and J ends lost 1 base and 5 bases respectively, with 6 bases between them. The CDR3 spells CASSEGSDEQYF. The CDR3 DNA reads as TGTGCCAGCAGTGAAGGGTCCGACGAGCAGTACTTC.

The V gene is TRBV12-3 or TRBV12-4, the J gene TRBJ1-2; D gene ambiguous. V was pared by 1 base and J by 4 bases, with 7 bases between. This CDR3 comprises 13 residues. The CDR3 reads CASSLERAYGYTF. CDR3 bases: TGTGCCAGCAGTTTAGAAAGGGCCTATGGCTACACCTTC.

The chain couples TRBV18 to TRBJ1-6, with a weak D call TRBD1 (6 bases). V lost 8 bases and J 7 bases, leaving 24 bases between the germline ends. The V gene's germline CDR1 is KGHSH and CDR2 LQKENI. CDR3 length: 17 residues. The CDR3 loop reads CASTFTVAEGGNSPLHF. CDR3 in DNA: TGTGCCAGCACCTTCACGGTCGCGGAGGGGGGAAATTCACCCCTCCACTTT.

This clone was seen only once. The gene calls are TRBV20-1 and TRBJ1-1, with D uncertain. The germline CDR1 and CDR2 sequences are DFQATT and SNEGSKA (reference sequence). The CDR3 has 10 residues. CDR3 amino acids: CASGDTEAFF. CDR3 bases: TGCGCCAGTGGGGACACTGAAGCTTTCTTT.

This chain connects TRBV6-1 to TRBJ2-7, with TRBD2 identical over 14 bases. The J segment lost 2 bases and the V segment lost 3 bases, leaving 3 bases of the junction unmatched. This CDR3 is 16 amino acids long. From germline, CDR1 is MNHNS and CDR2 SASEGT. The CDR3 nucleotides read TGTGCCAGCAGTGACCGACTAGCGGGGGGGGCCTACGAGCAGTACTTC. Amino acids: CASSDRLAGGAYEQYF.

The gene calls are TRBV5-1 and TRBJ1-2; TRBD1 might be the D (6 bases). The germline V gene has CDR1 SGHRS and CDR2 YFSETQ. The CDR3 runs 14 residues. Deletions cut 4 bases from V and 7 bases from J, with 17 bases between. CDR3 amino acids: CASSATPGGVGYTF. In DNA form, the CDR3 reads TGCGCCAGCAGCGCTACCCCGGGGGGCGTTGGCTACACCTTC.

This clone was seen once. This chain connects TRBV11-2 to TRBJ1-1; tentative D call: TRBD1 (5 bases). Trimming removed 5 bases at V and 3 bases at J, with 19 bases between. CDR1 is SGHAT, CDR2 FQNNGV, per germline. The CDR3 has 16 amino acids. The CDR3 nucleotides are TGTGCCAGCAGCCTCCCGGCAGGGCCTCCCCACACTGAAGCTTTCTTT. This translates into CASSLPAGPPHTEAFF. The whole variable domain, remainder taken from reference TRBV11-2 and TRBJ1-1, is EAGVAQSPRYKIIEKRQSVAFWCNPISGHATLYWYQQILGQGPKLLIQFQNNGVVDDSQLPKDRFSAERLKGVDSTLKIQPAKLEDSAVYLCASSLPAGPPHTEAFFGQGTRLTVV.

This clone has a handful of counts. The CDR3 protein is CASSQIAGNTEAFF. The CDR3 DNA reads TGTGCCAGCAGCCAAATCGCAGGGAACACTGAAGCTTTCTTT. The chain links TRBV3-1 (or the pseudogene TRBV3-2) to TRBJ1-1; D gene ambiguous. Germline V gene sequence: CDR1 LGHDT, CDR2 YNNKEL (reference sequence). The CDR3 is 14 amino acids. The V and J ends lost 2 bases and 1 base respectively, with 8 bases between them.

The V gene is TRBV28, the J gene TRBJ1-5; TRBD1 might be the D (5 bases). The germline CDR1 and CDR2 sequences are MDHEN and SYDVKM. CDR3 length equals 13 residues. The V gene lost 8 bases and the J gene lost 9 bases, with 17 bases spanning the gap. The CDR3 region has the DNA TGTGCCAGCGGGTCAGGGAGGTTCGGGCCCCAGCATTTT. It specifies CASGSGRFGPQHF.

The chain couples TRBV14 to TRBJ2-5; D is uncertain. Trimming shortened V by 1 base and J by 3 bases, and 3 bases separated the two germline ends. The CDR3 is 12 residues long. Germline-derived CDR1 and CDR2 are SGHDN and FVKESK. CDR3 coding DNA: TGTGCCAGCAGCCAAGTAGAAGAGACCCAGTACTTC. It is translated as CASSQVEETQYF.

This clone was found a few times. The J gene is TRBJ1-5, the V gene TRBV5-5; D call uncertain. Germline CDR1 and CDR2: SGHKS and YYEKEE (reference sequence). This CDR3 is 17 amino acids long. V was cut by 2 bases and J by 1 base, with 16 bases left in between. CDR3: CASSFRPTQASNQPQHF. The CDR3 coding sequence is TGTGCCAGCAGCTTCCGACCCACCCAAGCGAGCAATCAGCCCCAGCATTTT.

The gene calls are TRBV24-1 and TRBJ2-3; no clear D gene. In germline, CDR1 is KGHDR, CDR2 SFDVKD. The CDR3 length is 12 residues. Trimming took off 9 bases at V and 6 bases at J, with 12 bases between the two ends. Here the CDR3 reads CATSRSVDTQYF. The CDR3 nucleotides are TGTGCCACCTCCAGGTCGGTGGATACGCAGTATTTT.

The chain carries TRBV14 and TRBJ1-1, with D uncertain. The length of the CDR3 is 13 residues. Trimming stripped 4 bases from V and 4 bases from J, with 10 bases between. Germline values: CDR1 SGHDN, CDR2 FVKESK. Here the CDR3 DNA reads TGTGCCAGCAGCCTCGTTTCGGGCACTGAAGCTTTCTTT. Translated: CASSLVSGTEAFF. Variable domain in full (rest from reference TRBV14 and TRBJ1-1): EAGVTQFPSHSVIEKGQTVTLRCDPISGHDNLYWYRRVMGKEIKFLLHFVKESKQDESGMPNNRFLAERTGGTYSTLKVQPAELEDSGVYFCASSLVSGTEAFFGQGTRLTVV.

The J gene is TRBJ2-2, the V gene TRBV6-4, with D uncertain. The CDR3 has 14 amino acids. Germline V gene sequence: CDR1 MRHNA, CDR2 SNTAGT. V lost 2 bases and J 3 bases, leaving 7 bases between the germline ends. The CDR3: CASSDKSDTGELFF. The CDR3 coding sequence is TGTGCCAGCAGTGACAAGTCAGACACCGGGGAGCTGTTTTTT.

This clone occurred once. The chain uses TRBV18 and TRBJ1-1; D unclear. V gave up 8 bases and J gave up 6 bases, with 16 bases separating them. The CDR3 runs to 13 residues. The germline V gene has CDR1 KGHSH and CDR2 LQKENI. The CDR3 spells CASTKAAGSEAFF. CDR3 nucleotide sequence: TGTGCCAGCACGAAAGCGGCCGGTTCTGAAGCTTTCTTT. Variable domain in full (rest from reference TRBV18 and TRBJ1-1): NAGVMQNPRHLVRRRGQEARLRCSPMKGHSHVYWYRQLPEEGLKFMVYLQKENIIDESGMPKERFSAEFPKEGPSILRIQQVVRGDSAAYFCASTKAAGSEAFFGQGTRLTVV.

The V and J genes are TRBV6-5 and TRBJ2-7; weak D call: TRBD1 (7 bases). The CDR3 has 14 residues. CDR1 is MNHEY and CDR2 is SVGAGI in the germline V gene. With 6 bases removed from V and 7 bases from J, the gap between germline ends came to 19 bases. CDR3 in amino acids: CASRLQGRIREQYF. CDR3 DNA sequence: TGTGCCAGCAGATTACAGGGGAGGATTAGGGAGCAGTACTTC.

The chain carries TRBV27 and TRBJ2-5, with 8 bases identical to TRBD2. This CDR3 has 16 amino acids. Looked up from germline, CDR1 is MNHEY and CDR2 is SMNVEV (reference sequence). Germline trimming cut 0 bases from V and 3 bases from J; bases unmatched to any gene: 6. The CDR3 bases are TGTGCCAGCAGTTTATCGAGCGGGGGTTGGAAAGAGACCCAGTACTTC. Its translation: CASSLSSGGWKETQYF.

The chain employs TRBV30 and TRBJ2-3; TRBD2 matches 9 bases. The CDR3 totals 17 residues. Trimming cost V 3 bases and J 14 bases; bases outside gene matches: 24. Germline values: CDR1 GTSNPN, CDR2 SVGIG (reference sequence). For the CDR3, the DNA is TGTGCCTGGAGCGCGTCGGCGGGGGGGTCGGCCCCCCTTCTTTGGTATTTT. Encoded protein: CAWSASAGGSAPLLWYF.

This rearrangement joins TRBV6-6 to TRBJ2-5, with TRBD2 matching 7 bases. Germline trimming cut 7 bases from V and 2 bases from J; bases unmatched to any gene: 7. Per the germline V gene, CDR1 is MNHNY and CDR2 is SVGAGI (reference sequence). The CDR3 is 14 amino acids. The CDR3 DNA follows: TGTGCCAGCACGCTCTCTAGCGGACAAGAGACCCAGTACTTC. Amino acids: CASTLSSGQETQYF.

V is TRBV6-1 and J is TRBJ2-7, with D unresolved. The CDR3 runs 19 residues. Per the germline V gene, CDR1 is MNHNS and CDR2 is SASEGT. V lost 1 base and J 2 bases, leaving 24 bases between the germline ends. CDR3 DNA: TGTGCCAGCAGTGAAGGCCCCCCTGGGTGGCGGCAAAATACCTACGAGCAGTACTTC. This sequence encodes CASSEGPPGWRQNTYEQYF.

This clone occurred a few times. The genes are TRBV6-4 and TRBJ2-6; 11 bases fit TRBD1. The CDR3 is 17 amino acids. CDR1 is MRHNA, CDR2 SNTAGT, per germline. V gave up 4 bases and J gave up 0 bases; unmatched junction bases: 2. This chain's CDR3 is CASSAGTGGSGANVLTF. The CDR3 DNA reads as TGTGCCAGCAGTGCCGGGACAGGGGGCTCTGGGGCCAACGTCCTGACTTTC.

The V call is TRBV3-1 (or the pseudogene TRBV3-2), the J call TRBJ1-6, with D uncertain. CDR1 and CDR2 (germline): LGHDT, YNNKEL (reference sequence). This CDR3 is built from 14 residues. V was trimmed by 8 bases and J by 7 bases, leaving 15 bases between them. CDR3 sequence (DNA): TGTGCCAGCGCCCTCGCCATGGGGAATTCACCCCTCCACTTT. Translated, it gives CASALAMGNSPLHF.

The chain uses TRBV7-2 and TRBJ1-1; possible D gene TRBD1, 6 bases. The CDR3 is 16 amino acids. CDR1 is SGHTA, CDR2 FQGNSA, per germline. Trimming removed 5 bases from V and 5 bases from J, with 21 bases in between. This CDR3 reads CASSPPGGTGWTEAFF. In DNA, the CDR3 is TGTGCCAGCAGCCCGCCTGGGGGCACGGGGTGGACTGAAGCTTTCTTT.